A single sample gave rise to the 18 T cell receptor beta chains below, sequenced in a study of cytotoxic CD8 clonotypes in ibrutinib-treated CLL (dated by TCRdb to the early 2020s). The library was made by the immunoSEQ multiplex PCR assay. TCRdb retrieved this table from immuneACCESS and kept in-frame rearrangements only. Not all clones are present; in checked studies, unresolved V genes account for under half, and no reason is known for the remainder. The sample includes 80,000 to 95,000 clones, with roughly 80% observed a single time. The ten largest clonotypes hold more than 4.5% of the sample. Reading the label with the study, this specimen's time point is: approximately eleven months on ibrutinib. This specimen was PBMCs, taken after 12 months of ibrutinib treatment. Receptor source: a human donor with chronic lymphocytic leukemia.

J is TRBJ1-3 and V is TRBV19, with no clear D. There are 14 residues in the CDR3. Germline assignment: CDR1 LNHDA and CDR2 SQIVND (reference sequence). V dropped 7 bases and J dropped 0 bases, with 10 bases sitting between them. Here the CDR3 reads CASTDRNSGNTIYF. The DNA for the CDR3 is TGTGCCAGTACCGACCGTAACTCTGGAAACACCATATATTTT.

The rearrangement uses TRBV28 and TRBJ1-5; a weak D match, TRBD1 (5 bases). The germline V gene has CDR1 MDHEN and CDR2 SYDVKM. The CDR3 loop spans 15 amino acids. Trimming stripped 3 bases from V and 4 bases from J, with 13 bases between. The CDR3 loop is CASSFRRKGNQPQHF. CDR3 sequence (DNA): TGTGCCAGCAGTTTTAGGCGGAAGGGGAATCAGCCCCAGCATTTT.

This chain links TRBV7-9 with TRBJ2-1; 10 nucleotides line up with TRBD1. CDR1 and CDR2 from the germline V gene are SEHNR and FQNEAQ (reference sequence). The junction had 9 bases not matched to a gene; V was cut back by 7 bases and J by 6 bases. This CDR3 has 15 residues. This CDR3 is CASTRGTGARNEQFF. CDR3 nucleotide sequence: TGTGCCAGCACCAGGGGGACAGGGGCCCGCAATGAGCAGTTCTTC.

The V call is TRBV21-1, the J call TRBJ1-1; the DNA was not used to check the table's D call, TRBD1. TRBV21-1 is assigned pseudogene status. CDR3 length: 15 residues. The CDR3 DNA reads as TGTGCCAGCAGCGACCCCCGGACAGACGGCACTGAAGCTTTCTTT. Amino acids: CASSDPRTDGTEAFF.

The rearrangement joins TRBV30 to TRBJ1-1, with D possibly TRBD1 on 6 matching bases. Trimming stripped 2 bases from V and 2 bases from J, with 12 bases between. The CDR3 has 14 amino acids. Germline V lookup: CDR1 GTSNPN, CDR2 SVGIG (reference sequence). The CDR3 reads CAWSSTGPNTEAFF. The CDR3 DNA is TGTGCCTGGAGTTCGACAGGCCCAAACACTGAAGCTTTCTTT.

The V call is TRBV28, the J call TRBJ1-3; D is undetermined. Germline lookup yields CDR1 MDHEN and CDR2 SYDVKM. CDR3 size: 10 residues. V lost 11 bases and J lost 7, with 9 bases in between. CDR3 bases: TGTGCCGCCACCGGGAACACCATATATTTT. Its protein is CAATGNTIYF.

The chain joins TRBV19 to TRBJ1-1; a weak D match, TRBD1 (5 bases). Germline V gene sequence: CDR1 LNHDA, CDR2 SQIVND (reference sequence). This CDR3 spans 15 amino acids. Trimming removed 7 bases at V and 1 base at J, with 16 bases between. The CDR3 DNA sequence: TGTGCCAGTAAGGGCCGGGGCAGGGAGAACACTGAAGCTTTCTTT. As protein: CASKGRGRENTEAFF.

The rearrangement uses TRBV7-2 and TRBJ2-3; TRBD1 aligns across 9 bases. The CDR3 extends over 15 amino acids. Germline-derived CDR1 and CDR2 are SGHTA and FQGNSA. Losses at the gene ends were 5 bases for V and 1 base for J; bases not matched to a gene: 4. In DNA, the CDR3 is TGTGCCAGCAGCCTACGGGACAGGGGCACAGATACGCAGTATTTT. Its translation is CASSLRDRGTDTQYF.

The genes are TRBV5-1 and TRBJ1-2, with D unclear. CDR3 length equals 13 residues. Germline lookup yields CDR1 SGHRS and CDR2 YFSETQ. V dropped 4 bases and J dropped 7 bases, with 14 bases sitting between them. CDR3 DNA: TGCGCCAGCAGCCCCCAGTTTTCGGGTGGCTACACCTTC. Residues: CASSPQFSGGYTF.

This clone was seen only once. J is TRBJ1-5 and V is TRBV18; 9 nucleotides align to TRBD1. This CDR3 is built from 16 residues. CDR1 KGHSH and CDR2 LQKENI come from the germline V gene. The J segment lost 4 bases and the V segment lost 6 bases, leaving 10 bases of the junction unmatched. The CDR3 protein is CASSRGTGRLNQPQHF. CDR3 bases: TGTGCCAGCTCCCGGGGGACAGGGAGGTTAAATCAGCCCCAGCATTTT.

CDR3 residues: CASSGTLYGYTF. The CDR3 region has the DNA TGTGCCAGCAGTGGGACGTTATATGGCTACACCTTC. This sequence joins TRBV6-5 and TRBJ1-2, with D perhaps matching TRBD1 (5 bases). Per germline, CDR1 MNHEY and CDR2 SVGAGI. V was pared by 5 bases and J by 5 bases, with 9 bases between. There are 12 residues in the CDR3.

The chain recombines TRBV4-1 with TRBJ2-7, with 8 bases identical to TRBD2. The CDR3 consists of 16 residues. J lost 0 bases, V lost 1 base, and 5 bases had no gene match. The germline V gene encodes CDR1 MGHRA and CDR2 YSYEKL. DNA for the CDR3: TGCGCCAGCAGCCAAGCGGCTAGCGGGCACTCCTACGAGCAGTACTTC. The encoded protein is CASSQAASGHSYEQYF.

The V call is TRBV5-1, the J call TRBJ2-2; 8 positions match TRBD2. This CDR3 region has 16 residues. CDR1 and CDR2 from the germline V gene are SGHRS and YFSETQ. With V trimmed by 4 bases and J by 4 bases, 9 bases remained unmatched. As DNA, the CDR3 is TGCGCCAGCAGCCCCGGGGGGGGGCTTGGCACCGGGGAGCTGTTTTTT. This encodes CASSPGGGLGTGELFF. Drawing the rest from reference TRBV5-1 and TRBJ2-2, the complete variable domain is KAGVTQTPRYLIKTRGQQVTLSCSPISGHRSVSWYQQTPGQGLQFLFEYFSETQRNKGNFPGRFSGRQFSNSRSEMNVSTLELGDSALYLCASSPGGGLGTGELFFGEGSRLTVL.

This rearrangement joins TRBV5-1 to TRBJ2-7; D might be TRBD2 (6 bases). The V and J ends lost 4 bases and 2 bases respectively, with 19 bases between them. CDR3 length equals 16 residues. Germline V gives CDR1 SGHRS, CDR2 YFSETQ. CDR3 in amino acids: CASSPLPGVAAYEQYF. As DNA, the CDR3 is TGCGCCAGCAGCCCCCTCCCCGGGGTAGCGGCCTACGAGCAGTACTTC.

The chain carries TRBV6-1 and TRBJ2-7; D is perhaps TRBD1 or TRBD2 (5 bases each). The V gene's germline CDR1 is MNHNS and CDR2 SASEGT. V shed 6 bases and J shed 6 bases, with 18 bases lying between them. This CDR3 has 14 amino acids. DNA for the CDR3: TGTGCCAGCAGAGCGAGGGGTGGGTTAGTCGAGCAGTACTTC. As protein: CASRARGGLVEQYF.

J is TRBJ1-3 and V is TRBV7-2, with D possibly matching TRBD1 (5 bases). The CDR3 runs 14 residues. CDR1 is SGHTA and CDR2 is FQGNSA in the germline V gene. V was clipped by 5 bases and J by 0 bases, with 8 bases between them. The CDR3 sequence is CASSRDGSGNTIYF. The CDR3 coding sequence is TGTGCCAGCAGCCGGGACGGCTCTGGAAACACCATATATTTT.

This clone showed up just once. The rearrangement uses TRBV5-1 and TRBJ1-1; D call uncertain. Per germline, CDR1 SGHRS and CDR2 YFSETQ. V lost 0 bases to trimming and J lost 1 base, with 13 bases between them. The CDR3 loop spans 16 amino acids. The CDR3 is CASSLGAVPQNTEAFF. In nucleotides, the CDR3 is TGCGCCAGCAGCTTGGGGGCCGTCCCACAGAACACTGAAGCTTTCTTT.

The rearrangement links TRBV18 to TRBJ1-5; no clear D. Germline lookup yields CDR1 KGHSH and CDR2 LQKENI. CDR3 size: 13 residues. Trimming removed 2 bases at V and 4 bases at J, with 6 bases between. The CDR3 is CASSPGQNQPQHF. The CDR3 DNA reads TGTGCCAGCTCACCAGGCCAGAATCAGCCCCAGCATTTT. Full variable domain (rest looked up from reference TRBV18 and TRBJ1-5): NAGVMQNPRHLVRRRGQEARLRCSPMKGHSHVYWYRQLPEEGLKFMVYLQKENIIDESGMPKERFSAEFPKEGPSILRIQQVVRGDSAAYFCASSPGQNQPQHFGDGTRLSIL.